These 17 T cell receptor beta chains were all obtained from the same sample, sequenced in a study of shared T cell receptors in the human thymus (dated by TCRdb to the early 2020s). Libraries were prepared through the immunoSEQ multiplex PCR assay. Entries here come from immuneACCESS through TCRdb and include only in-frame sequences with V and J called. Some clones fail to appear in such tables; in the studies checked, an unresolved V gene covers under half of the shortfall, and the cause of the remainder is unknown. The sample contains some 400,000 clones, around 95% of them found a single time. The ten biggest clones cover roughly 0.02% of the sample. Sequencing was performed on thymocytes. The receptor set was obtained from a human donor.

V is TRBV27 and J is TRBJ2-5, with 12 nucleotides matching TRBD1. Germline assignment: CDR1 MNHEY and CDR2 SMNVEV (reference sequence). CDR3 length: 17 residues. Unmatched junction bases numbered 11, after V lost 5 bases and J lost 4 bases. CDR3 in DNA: TGTGCCAGCAGTCCCCTCCGGGACAGGGGGCGGGGAGAGACCCAGTACTTC. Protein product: CASSPLRDRGRGETQYF.

The CDR3 coding sequence is TGTGCCAGCAGTCCCAACGGACTAGCGCGAACCAGTTACGAGCAGTACTTC. Residues: CASSPNGLARTSYEQYF. V gene TRBV28 combines with J gene TRBJ2-7, with 9 positions matching TRBD2. Looked up from germline, CDR1 is MDHEN and CDR2 is SYDVKM. This CDR3 contains 17 residues. J was trimmed by 4 bases and V by 5 bases; bases with no gene match: 15.

For the CDR3, the DNA is TGTGCCAGCGCTAGTGGAGGAGAGACCCAGTACTTC. Protein sequence: CASASGGETQYF. The V and J genes are TRBV27 and TRBJ2-5; a possible D gene is TRBD2 (5 bases). Between the trimmed V and J ends, which lost 8 bases and 4 bases, there was a span of 11 bases. CDR1 and CDR2 from the germline V gene are MNHEY and SMNVEV (reference sequence). CDR3 length equals 12 residues.

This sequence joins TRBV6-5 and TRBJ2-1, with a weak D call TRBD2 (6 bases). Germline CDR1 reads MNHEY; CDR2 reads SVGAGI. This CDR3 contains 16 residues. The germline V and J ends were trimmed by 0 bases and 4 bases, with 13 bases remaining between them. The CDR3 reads CASSYSPSGSYNEQFF. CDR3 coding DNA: TGTGCCAGCAGTTACTCTCCCAGCGGGTCTTACAATGAGCAGTTCTTC.

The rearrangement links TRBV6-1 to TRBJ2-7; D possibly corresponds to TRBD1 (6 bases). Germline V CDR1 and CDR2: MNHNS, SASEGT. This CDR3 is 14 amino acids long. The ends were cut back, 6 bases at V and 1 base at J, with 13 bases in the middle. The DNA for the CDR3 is TGTGCCAGCAGCCCTACAGGGCCATCCTACGAGCAGTACTTC. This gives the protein CASSPTGPSYEQYF.

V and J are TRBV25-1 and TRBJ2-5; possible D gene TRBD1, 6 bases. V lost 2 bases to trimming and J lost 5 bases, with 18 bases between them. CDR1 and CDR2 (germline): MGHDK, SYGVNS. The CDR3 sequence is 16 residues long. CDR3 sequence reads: CASSERQGQWYETQYF. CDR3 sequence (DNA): TGTGCCAGCAGTGAACGTCAAGGACAGTGGTACGAGACCCAGTACTTC.

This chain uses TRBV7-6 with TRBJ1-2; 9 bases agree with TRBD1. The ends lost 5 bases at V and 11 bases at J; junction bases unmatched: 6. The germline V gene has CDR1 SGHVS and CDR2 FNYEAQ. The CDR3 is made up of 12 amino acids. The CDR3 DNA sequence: TGTGCCAGCAGCCTGGACAGGGGCCGTTACACCTTC. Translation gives CASSLDRGRYTF.

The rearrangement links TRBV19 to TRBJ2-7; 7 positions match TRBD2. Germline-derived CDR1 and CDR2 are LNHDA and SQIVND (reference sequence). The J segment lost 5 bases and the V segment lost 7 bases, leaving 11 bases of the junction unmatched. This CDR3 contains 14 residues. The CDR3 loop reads CASNRGGYRNEQYF. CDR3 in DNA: TGTGCCAGTAACCGCGGGGGATATCGGAACGAGCAGTACTTC.

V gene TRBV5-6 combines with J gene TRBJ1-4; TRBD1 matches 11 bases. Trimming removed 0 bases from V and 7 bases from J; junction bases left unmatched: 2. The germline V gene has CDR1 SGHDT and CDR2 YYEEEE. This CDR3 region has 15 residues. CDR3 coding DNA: TGTGCCAGCAGCTTGGATGGGACAGGGGGTGAAAAACTGTTTTTT. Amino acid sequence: CASSLDGTGGEKLFF.

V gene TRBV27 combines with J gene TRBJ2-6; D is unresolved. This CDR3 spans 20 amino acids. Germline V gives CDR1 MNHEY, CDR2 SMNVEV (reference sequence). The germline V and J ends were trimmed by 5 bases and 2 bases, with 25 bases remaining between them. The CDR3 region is CASSPMSVVVVQTGANVLTF. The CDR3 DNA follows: TGTGCCAGCAGTCCCATGTCGGTTGTAGTAGTTCAAACTGGGGCCAACGTCCTGACTTTC.

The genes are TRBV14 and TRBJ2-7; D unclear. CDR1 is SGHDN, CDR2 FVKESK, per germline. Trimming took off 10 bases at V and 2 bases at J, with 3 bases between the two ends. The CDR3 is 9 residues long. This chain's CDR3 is CANPYEQYF. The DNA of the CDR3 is TGTGCCAATCCCTACGAGCAGTACTTC. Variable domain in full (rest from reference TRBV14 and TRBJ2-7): EAGVTQFPSHSVIEKGQTVTLRCDPISGHDNLYWYRRVMGKEIKFLLHFVKESKQDESGMPNNRFLAERTGGTYSTLKVQPAELEDSGVYFCANPYEQYFGPGTRLTVT.

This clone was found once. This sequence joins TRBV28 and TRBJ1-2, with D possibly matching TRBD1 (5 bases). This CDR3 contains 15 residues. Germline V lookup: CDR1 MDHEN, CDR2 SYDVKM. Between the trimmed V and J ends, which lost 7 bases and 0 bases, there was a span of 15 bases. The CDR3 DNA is TGTGCCAGCACCGAAGGGGCACACTCTAACTATGGCTACACCTTC. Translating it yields CASTEGAHSNYGYTF.

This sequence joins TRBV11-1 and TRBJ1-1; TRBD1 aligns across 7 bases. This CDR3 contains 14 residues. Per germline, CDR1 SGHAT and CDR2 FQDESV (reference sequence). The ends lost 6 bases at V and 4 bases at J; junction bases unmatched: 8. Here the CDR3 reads CASSNRTGLTEAFF. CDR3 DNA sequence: TGTGCCAGCAGTAACCGGACAGGACTCACTGAAGCTTTCTTT.

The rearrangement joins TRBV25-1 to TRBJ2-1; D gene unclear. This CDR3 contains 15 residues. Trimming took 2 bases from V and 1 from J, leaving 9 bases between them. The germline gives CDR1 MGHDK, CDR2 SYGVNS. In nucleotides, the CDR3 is TGTGCCAGCAGTGAACAGGCCCAGTCCTACAATGAGCAGTTCTTC. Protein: CASSEQAQSYNEQFF.

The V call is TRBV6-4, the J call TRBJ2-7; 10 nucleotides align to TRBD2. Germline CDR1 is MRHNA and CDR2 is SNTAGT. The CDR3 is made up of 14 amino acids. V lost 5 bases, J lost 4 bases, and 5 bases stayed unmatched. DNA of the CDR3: TGTGCCAGCAGTCCCCTAGCGGGAGTATACGAGCAGTACTTC. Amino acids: CASSPLAGVYEQYF.

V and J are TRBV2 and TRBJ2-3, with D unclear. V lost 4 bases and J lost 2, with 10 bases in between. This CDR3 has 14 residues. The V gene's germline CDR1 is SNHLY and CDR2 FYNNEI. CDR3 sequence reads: CASSVRNFTDTQYF. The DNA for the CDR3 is TGTGCCAGCAGTGTGAGGAATTTCACAGATACGCAGTATTTT.

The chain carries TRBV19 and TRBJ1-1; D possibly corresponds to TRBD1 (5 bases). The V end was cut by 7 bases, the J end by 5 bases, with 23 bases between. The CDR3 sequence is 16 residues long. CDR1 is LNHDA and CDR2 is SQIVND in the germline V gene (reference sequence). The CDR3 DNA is TGTGCCAGTACGTCGGAGAGGCGATATTCAGGGACTGAAGCTTTCTTT. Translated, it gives CASTSERRYSGTEAFF.